The entry below describes one TCR beta chain. Sequencing used immunoSEQ multiplex PCR; TCRdb keeps in-frame clones, though not all of them. The sample gives about 250,000 clones, about 80% of which show up once; under 5% is in the top ten. Deletions cut 6 bases from V and 5 bases from J, with 8 bases between. Germline values: CDR1 SNHLY, CDR2 FYNNEI. The CDR3 runs to 11 residues. This entry comes from a study of blood T cell repertoires in COVID-19. Study context: COVID-19 samples collected from the United States, Italy and Spain covered acute and convalescent phases.

The origin of this receptor is a man over 45 with active or convalescent COVID-19. The specimen was peripheral blood. The chain couples TRBV2 to TRBJ2-7; tentative D call: TRBD2 (6 bases). As DNA, the CDR3 is TGTGCCAGCAGGCGACTAGACGAGCAGTACTTC. The encoded protein is CASRRLDEQYF.